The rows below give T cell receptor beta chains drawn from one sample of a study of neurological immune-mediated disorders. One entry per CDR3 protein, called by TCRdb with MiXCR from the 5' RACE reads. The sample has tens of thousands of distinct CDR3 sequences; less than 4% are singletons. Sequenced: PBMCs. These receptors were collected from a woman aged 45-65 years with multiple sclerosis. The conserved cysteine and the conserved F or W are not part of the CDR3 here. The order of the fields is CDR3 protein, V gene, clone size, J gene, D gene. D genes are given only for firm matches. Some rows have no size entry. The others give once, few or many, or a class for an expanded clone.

SARDVSGITNNEQF | TRBV20-1 | many | TRBJ2-1 | TRBD2
ASSPGQGWQPQH | TRBV6-2/TRBV6-3 | few | TRBJ1-5 | TRBD1
ASSQGQQRNQPQN | TRBV3-1 | many | TRBJ1-5 | -
ASRPGQGANVLT | TRBV19 | - | TRBJ2-6 | TRBD1
ASSLKNRGQETQY | TRBV6-6 | many | TRBJ2-5 | TRBD1
SALSLAGEGGQGTQY | TRBV20-1 | many | TRBJ2-5 | TRBD2
ASSVGLAGGLNEQF | TRBV5-1 | many | TRBJ2-1 | TRBD2
ASSQGTRGSTDTQY | TRBV14 | many | TRBJ2-3 | -
ASRVTTLDNSPLN | TRBV10-3 | few | TRBJ1-6 | -
ASSRREYNNEQF | TRBV6-2/TRBV6-3 | few | TRBJ2-1 | -
ASSLRTIEQF | TRBV7-2 | many | TRBJ2-1 | -
SAREDRNTEAF | TRBV20-1 | few | TRBJ1-1 | -
ASGRENTGELF | TRBV7-9 | many | TRBJ2-2 | -
ATSAGGQPQH | TRBV24-1 | many | TRBJ1-5 | -
ASSYQTSGADTQY | TRBV7-2 | many | TRBJ2-3 | TRBD2
SARDPNGRALEQY | TRBV20-1 | many | TRBJ2-7 | -
ASSRWGTGTHTDTQY | TRBV7-9 | many | TRBJ2-3 | TRBD1
ASSSDRVGQPQN | TRBV7-8 | many | TRBJ1-5 | TRBD1
ASSYEGRGTNEQF | TRBV6-5 | many | TRBJ2-1 | -
ASSLGRVSTDTQY | TRBV5-1 | many | TRBJ2-3 | -
ATSRDLGNQPQH | TRBV15 | many | TRBJ1-5 | -
ASSQDQIAREQY | TRBV14 | - | TRBJ2-7 | -
ASSTLAGDETQY | TRBV5-1 | many | TRBJ2-5 | TRBD2